The 21 T cell receptor beta chains given below trace back to one sample, sequenced in a study of blood T cell repertoires in COVID-19. Produced via immunoSEQ multiplex PCR; TCRdb's table is partial and in-frame only. This table holds about 150,000 clones, around 91% found once. Material for sequencing was peripheral blood. The receptors come from a man between 18 and 29 years old with COVID-19, enrolled during active disease.

This chain connects TRBV28 to TRBJ2-7, with D possibly being TRBD2 (5 bases). Germline V gene sequence: CDR1 MDHEN, CDR2 SYDVKM. Trimming shortened V by 8 bases and J by 6 bases, and 11 bases separated the two germline ends. The CDR3 sequence is 11 residues long. Here the CDR3 reads CASAYEGEQYF. The CDR3 nucleotides read TGTGCCAGCGCTTACGAGGGCGAGCAGTACTTC.

The chain recombines TRBV4-3 with TRBJ2-7, with 8 bases matching TRBD1. V shed 3 bases, J shed 1 base, and the junction held 5 bases outside the gene matches. Germline V gene data show CDR1 as LGHNA and CDR2 as YSLEER. CDR3 length equals 15 residues. For the CDR3, the DNA is TGCGCCAGCAGCCAGGGGACAGGAGCTTCCTACGAGCAGTACTTC. Residues: CASSQGTGASYEQYF.

The V call is TRBV7-3, the J call TRBJ2-1; D possibly corresponds to TRBD2 (6 bases). The CDR3 is made up of 15 amino acids. Trimming left V 8 bases short and J 4 bases short, with 18 bases between. Germline V gives CDR1 SGHTA, CDR2 FQGTGA. The CDR3 nucleotides read TGTGCCAGCTCAAATGCGGGACTTAATTACAATGAGCAGTTCTTC. As protein: CASSNAGLNYNEQFF.

The chain recombines TRBV5-1 with TRBJ2-1; a possible D gene is TRBD2 (6 bases). CDR1 and CDR2 from the germline V gene are SGHRS and YFSETQ. V lost 3 bases and J 6 bases, leaving 16 bases between the germline ends. This CDR3 is 15 amino acids long. CDR3 nucleotide sequence: TGCGCCAGCAGCTCTGACTCAAACGGGAGCAATGAGCAGTTCTTC. This sequence encodes CASSSDSNGSNEQFF.

This clone was counted only a few times. The chain combines TRBV19 with TRBJ1-5, with TRBD1 matching over 8 bases. Trimming took 5 bases from V and 4 from J; bases not matched to a gene: 4. Germline V gene data show CDR1 as LNHDA and CDR2 as SQIVND (reference sequence). The CDR3 is 14 residues long. The CDR3 is CASSLWTGNQPQHF. The DNA for the CDR3 is TGTGCCAGTAGTTTATGGACAGGGAATCAGCCCCAGCATTTT.

The chain employs TRBV28 and TRBJ2-7; a weak D match, TRBD1 (5 bases). Trimming took 2 bases from V and 3 from J, leaving 11 bases between them. This CDR3 contains 14 residues. The germline CDR1 and CDR2 sequences are MDHEN and SYDVKM. CDR3 protein: CASSLPGFSYEQYF. In nucleotides, the CDR3 is TGTGCCAGCAGTTTACCAGGGTTTAGCTACGAGCAGTACTTC.

This chain links TRBV29-1 with TRBJ1-2; 9 nucleotides align to TRBD1. Germline CDR1 reads SQVTM; CDR2 reads ANQGSEA. The V segment lost 6 bases and the J segment 2 bases; nucleotides outside the gene matches: 7. The CDR3 is made up of 14 amino acids. The CDR3 protein is CSVDTGTGNYGYTF. The CDR3 region has the DNA TGCAGCGTGGATACCGGGACAGGGAACTATGGCTACACCTTC.

V is TRBV6-5 and J is TRBJ1-5; tentatively, D is TRBD1 (5 bases). The germline V gene encodes CDR1 MNHEY and CDR2 SVGAGI. The CDR3 covers 15 residues. The V gene lost 6 bases and the J gene lost 2 bases, with 14 bases spanning the gap. The CDR3 sequence is CASRPGYGGNQPQHF. CDR3 in DNA: TGTGCCAGCAGACCAGGGTACGGTGGCAATCAGCCCCAGCATTTT.

V and J are TRBV7-8 and TRBJ1-1, with D unclear. The CDR3 has 13 residues. The germline gives CDR1 SGHVS, CDR2 FQNEAQ. Trimming stripped 2 bases from V and 7 bases from J, with 11 bases between. CDR3 sequence: CASSLSQRGEAFF. The CDR3 nucleotides are TGTGCCAGCAGCTTATCCCAGCGGGGTGAAGCTTTCTTT.

This clone has a single count. CDR3 DNA: TGTGCCAGCAGTGAAGAAGGGGCATATCCGGCGCCCCAGCATTTT. It codes for CASSEEGAYPAPQHF. The chain joins TRBV6-1 to TRBJ1-5; D is perhaps TRBD1 (5 bases). V was pared by 1 base and J by 9 bases, with 16 bases between. Germline V gives CDR1 MNHNS, CDR2 SASEGT. The CDR3 has 15 residues.

This chain uses TRBV4-3 with TRBJ2-1; TRBD2 aligns across 7 bases. With V trimmed by 0 bases and J by 8 bases, 10 bases remained unmatched. The CDR3 contains 16 residues. The V gene's germline CDR1 is LGHNA and CDR2 YSLEER. In nucleotides, the CDR3 is TGCGCCAGCAGCCAAGACGGGGCGGGAGAAATCGATGAGCAGTTCTTC. Translation: CASSQDGAGEIDEQFF.

V and J are TRBV28 and TRBJ1-2; 12 bases agree with TRBD1. CDR1 and CDR2 (germline): MDHEN, SYDVKM. The CDR3 contains 16 residues. V lost 6 bases, J lost 6 bases, and 11 bases stayed unmatched. The CDR3 reads CASSLLPGTGGNGYTF. The CDR3 DNA reads as TGTGCCAGCAGCCTGCTCCCCGGGACAGGGGGCAATGGCTACACCTTC.

The chain recombines TRBV2 with TRBJ1-2; D might be TRBD1 (6 bases). CDR3 length: 12 amino acids. Germline V gene data show CDR1 as SNHLY and CDR2 as FYNNEI. Trimming stripped 7 bases from V and 3 bases from J, with 9 bases between. The CDR3 coding sequence is TGTGCCAGCACGGACAGCTACTATGGCTACACCTTC. This sequence encodes CASTDSYYGYTF.

V usage is TRBV2 and J usage is TRBJ2-5, with D possibly TRBD2 on 6 matching bases. The germline V gene encodes CDR1 SNHLY and CDR2 FYNNEI. This CDR3 comprises 13 residues. Trimming removed 1 base at V and 9 bases at J, with 12 bases between. CDR3 protein: CASSEVEGRPQYF. CDR3 coding DNA: TGTGCCAGCAGTGAAGTAGAGGGGAGGCCCCAGTACTTC.

This rearrangement joins TRBV6-5 to TRBJ1-2, with D hard to call. This CDR3 spans 13 amino acids. The germline V and J ends were trimmed by 5 bases and 0 bases, with 7 bases remaining between them. Looked up from germline, CDR1 is MNHEY and CDR2 is SVGAGI. DNA for the CDR3: TGTGCCAGCAGTAAGGGAGCTAACTATGGCTACACCTTC. Translated: CASSKGANYGYTF.

The chain couples TRBV19 to TRBJ2-1; 7 bases agree with TRBD1. This CDR3 has 15 residues. Germline V CDR1 and CDR2: LNHDA, SQIVND (reference sequence). The V segment lost 3 bases and the J segment 6 bases; nucleotides outside the gene matches: 8. The CDR3: CASSMGRGSPNEQFF. The CDR3 DNA is TGTGCCAGTAGTATGGGCAGGGGGTCTCCCAATGAGCAGTTCTTC.

The rearrangement joins TRBV4-3 to TRBJ2-5; a weak D match, TRBD1 (5 bases). Deletions cut 4 bases from V and 1 base from J, with 13 bases between. The germline CDR1 and CDR2 sequences are LGHNA and YSLEER. The CDR3 has 15 residues. The CDR3 is CASSRSAGFQETQYF. The CDR3 coding sequence is TGCGCCAGCAGCCGATCCGCAGGGTTCCAAGAGACCCAGTACTTC.

V gene TRBV19 combines with J gene TRBJ1-5; the match to TRBD1 covers 7 bases. This CDR3 contains 19 residues. V lost 4 bases and J lost 0; bases outside the gene matches: 15. The germline V gene has CDR1 LNHDA and CDR2 SQIVND (reference sequence). The CDR3 bases are TGTGCCAGTAGTAGAGACAGGGAAATAAAAGCCTATAGCAATCAGCCCCAGCATTTT. This gives the protein CASSRDREIKAYSNQPQHF.

This clone has only one observation. The CDR3 coding sequence is TGTGCCAGCAGTTCTTTCGGGACAGGGGTGAGTCGTTCACCCCTCCACTTT. Amino acid sequence: CASSSFGTGVSRSPLHF. This rearrangement joins TRBV27 to TRBJ1-6, with 10 bases matching TRBD1. With 4 bases clipped from V and 9 bases from J, the junction kept 12 bases outside the gene matches. There are 17 residues in the CDR3. Germline V gene sequence: CDR1 MNHEY, CDR2 SMNVEV (reference sequence).

The rearrangement joins TRBV2 to TRBJ2-1; 9 bases fit TRBD2. The CDR3 covers 13 residues. J gave up 7 bases and V 9 bases, and 7 bases lay outside the gene matches. From germline, CDR1 is SNHLY and CDR2 FYNNEI. The CDR3 is CARPGLAPNEQFF. CDR3 in DNA: TGTGCCAGGCCGGGACTAGCCCCAAATGAGCAGTTCTTC.

The gene calls are TRBV10-3 and TRBJ2-1, with D possibly being TRBD2 (6 bases). Trimming shortened V by 7 bases and J by 7 bases, and 20 bases separated the two germline ends. Germline CDR1 reads ENHRY; CDR2 reads SYGVKD. The CDR3 contains 15 residues. CDR3 sequence (DNA): TGTGCCATCACCCCGGCGGGGAGCCCCCGGAATGAGCAGTTCTTC. Translation: CAITPAGSPRNEQFF.